The sequence of this T cell receptor (beta chain) was determined in a study of blood T cell repertoires in COVID-19. Study at large: In each case, the material was cDNA or gDNA derived from T cells, B-cell-depleted T cells, or PBMCs.

Germline CDR1 MDHEN, CDR2 SYDVKM. CDR3 size: 16 residues. Trimming cost V 5 bases and J 4 bases; bases outside gene matches: 10. Clones were sequenced by immunoSEQ multiplex PCR, and TCRdb holds only the in-frame ones, with some missing. The profile shows over 100,000 clones, approximately 86% of them singletons. V gene TRBV28 combines with J gene TRBJ1-3; TRBD1 matches 8 bases. The sequence came from an older woman with COVID-19, enrolled during active disease. Sequencing input: peripheral blood. The CDR3 DNA follows: TGTGCCAGCAGTCCCCGGGACAGGACGGCGGGAAACACCATATATTTT. Protein: CASSPRDRTAGNTIYF. Supplemented by reference TRBV28 and TRBJ1-3, the full variable domain reads DVKVTQSSRYLVKRTGEKVFLECVQDMDHENMFWYRQDPGLGLRLIYFSYDVKMKEKGDIPEGYSVSREKKERFSLILESASTNQTSMYLCASSPRDRTAGNTIYFGEGSWLTVV.